These T cell receptor beta chains were read from a single sample in a study of blood T cell repertoires in COVID-19. Assay: immunoSEQ multiplex PCR; the TCRdb copy retains only in-frame clones and omits some. The table has about 260,000 clones, 90% seen once. The material sequenced was PBMCs or T cells enriched from blood (not recorded which). Source of these receptors: a woman aged 25 to 39 with acute COVID-19. Each CDR3 is given with its conserved first and last residue. D genes are given only for firm matches. Not every row has a clone size; where given, it reads once, few, many or a size class.

cdr3_nt: TGTGCCAGCAGCTTAGAAATAATGGAGACCCAGTACTTC
cdr3_aa: CASSLEIMETQYF
j_call: TRBJ2-5
d_call: NA
clone_size: NA
v_call: TRBV7-9

cdr3_nt: TGCAGCGTTGAAAGGACTAGCGGGTGCCGAGCTTTC
cdr3_aa: CSVERTSGCRAF
j_call: TRBJ2-7
d_call: TRBD2
clone_size: NA
v_call: TRBV29-1

cdr3_nt: TGCGCCAGCAGTCAAAGACAGGGACCTTATAGCTATCAGCCCCAGCATTTT
cdr3_aa: CASSQRQGPYSYQPQHF
j_call: TRBJ1-5
d_call: TRBD1
clone_size: NA
v_call: TRBV23-1

cdr3_nt: TGTGCCAGCAGCCAAGTGAGGGGCGCCGGAGGGGAGCAGTTCTTC
cdr3_aa: CASSQVRGAGGEQFF
j_call: TRBJ2-1
d_call: NA
clone_size: NA
v_call: TRBV3-1/TRBV3-2

cdr3_nt: TGTGCCAGCCGAGGACAGGGGGCCAATCAGCCCCAGCATTTT
cdr3_aa: CASRGQGANQPQHF
j_call: TRBJ1-5
d_call: TRBD1
clone_size: NA
v_call: TRBV2

cdr3_nt: TGTGCCAGCAGTTTATCGATTTCGGGATTACACGAGCAGTACTTC
cdr3_aa: CASSLSISGLHEQYF
j_call: TRBJ2-7
d_call: NA
clone_size: NA
v_call: TRBV27

cdr3_nt: TGTGCCAGCAGCTTGGGAGTAGCGGGAGGTACCTACGAGCAGTACTTC
cdr3_aa: CASSLGVAGGTYEQYF
j_call: TRBJ2-7
d_call: TRBD2
clone_size: NA
v_call: TRBV5-6

cdr3_nt: TGTGCCAGCGAGGGACAGGGGTGGAATGAGCAGTTCTTC
cdr3_aa: CASEGQGWNEQFF
j_call: TRBJ2-1
d_call: TRBD1
clone_size: NA
v_call: TRBV7-9

cdr3_nt: TGTGCCAGCTGGGACAGCCGAGGGGCCATATATTTT
cdr3_aa: CASWDSRGAIYF
j_call: TRBJ1-3
d_call: TRBD1
clone_size: NA
v_call: TRBV28

cdr3_nt: TGTGCCAGCAGCTTGCTGTCTTCGGGACTAGCGATCCACGAGCAGTACTTC
cdr3_aa: CASSLLSSGLAIHEQYF
j_call: TRBJ2-7
d_call: TRBD2
clone_size: NA
v_call: TRBV27

cdr3_nt: TGTGCCAGCAGTATGACAGGGAATATTGAGCAGTTCTTC
cdr3_aa: CASSMTGNIEQFF
j_call: TRBJ2-1
d_call: TRBD1
clone_size: NA
v_call: TRBV28

cdr3_nt: TGTGCCAGCGTGGGGGGGGGTGAAAAACTGTTTTTT
cdr3_aa: CASVGGGEKLFF
j_call: TRBJ1-4
d_call: NA
clone_size: once
v_call: TRBV28

cdr3_nt: TGTGCCAGCAGTTTAACGGTTTACAGGGGCGGTAATTATCAGCCCCAGCATTTT
cdr3_aa: CASSLTVYRGGNYQPQHF
j_call: TRBJ1-5
d_call: TRBD1
clone_size: NA
v_call: TRBV28

cdr3_nt: TGTGCCAGCAACCCCCGAGGGGGGGCGAATTCACCCCTCCACTTT
cdr3_aa: CASNPRGGANSPLHF
j_call: TRBJ1-6
d_call: NA
clone_size: NA
v_call: TRBV28

cdr3_nt: TGTGCCAGCAGTTATCGAGCCGAGGGAACAGATACGCAGTATTTT
cdr3_aa: CASSYRAEGTDTQYF
j_call: TRBJ2-3
d_call: NA
clone_size: NA
v_call: TRBV27

cdr3_nt: TGTGCCAGCAGTTCCCCGGGACAGGGGGATCGGGCTTTCTTT
cdr3_aa: CASSSPGQGDRAFF
j_call: TRBJ1-1
d_call: TRBD1
clone_size: few
v_call: TRBV28

cdr3_nt: TGCGCCAGCAGAGCTAGCGGGAGTTCCGATTACAATGAGCAGTTCTTC
cdr3_aa: CASRASGSSDYNEQFF
j_call: TRBJ2-1
d_call: TRBD2
clone_size: NA
v_call: TRBV4-1

cdr3_nt: TGCGCCAGCAGCAAGGATAGCGGGAGGGATCCCAATGAGCAGTTCTTC
cdr3_aa: CASSKDSGRDPNEQFF
j_call: TRBJ2-1
d_call: TRBD2
clone_size: NA
v_call: TRBV5-1

cdr3_nt: TGCGCCAGCAGCCAAGATGAGGGAGGGGGCTACAATGAGCAGTTCTTC
cdr3_aa: CASSQDEGGGYNEQFF
j_call: TRBJ2-1
d_call: NA
clone_size: NA
v_call: TRBV4-3

cdr3_nt: TGCGCCAGCAGCTTGGGTAGTAGCGGGAGGAAAGATACGCAGTATTTT
cdr3_aa: CASSLGSSGRKDTQYF
j_call: TRBJ2-3
d_call: TRBD2
clone_size: NA
v_call: TRBV5-1

cdr3_nt: TGTGCCAGCTCACACTCCCGGGGAGATACAGATACGCAGTATTTT
cdr3_aa: CASSHSRGDTDTQYF
j_call: TRBJ2-3
d_call: NA
clone_size: NA
v_call: TRBV18

cdr3_nt: TGTGCCACCTGGGGGACAGTCTATGGCTACACCTTC
cdr3_aa: CATWGTVYGYTF
j_call: TRBJ1-2
d_call: TRBD1
clone_size: NA
v_call: TRBV28

cdr3_nt: TGCGCCAGCAGCCTCGGAGGGCAGGAGTACGAGCAGTACTTC
cdr3_aa: CASSLGGQEYEQYF
j_call: TRBJ2-7
d_call: NA
clone_size: NA
v_call: TRBV4-1

cdr3_nt: TGTGCCAGCAGTGATACGGGGTTAACTGAAGCTTTCTTT
cdr3_aa: CASSDTGLTEAFF
j_call: TRBJ1-1
d_call: NA
clone_size: NA
v_call: TRBV6-1

cdr3_nt: TGTGCCAGCAGCTTAGCGACGGGACAGCCCTACAATGAGCAGTTCTTC
cdr3_aa: CASSLATGQPYNEQFF
j_call: TRBJ2-1
d_call: TRBD1
clone_size: once
v_call: TRBV7-2

cdr3_nt: TGTGCCAGCAGCTCCAGGACAGGGGATGTGGAAAAACTGTTTTTT
cdr3_aa: CASSSRTGDVEKLFF
j_call: TRBJ1-4
d_call: TRBD1
clone_size: NA
v_call: TRBV7-9

cdr3_nt: TGTGCCAGCAGCTTTCCTAGCGACGATGAGCTGTTTTTT
cdr3_aa: CASSFPSDDELFF
j_call: TRBJ2-2
d_call: NA
clone_size: NA
v_call: TRBV5-4

cdr3_nt: TGTGCCAGCTCACCGGGACAGTTGTCCTACGAGCAGTACTTC
cdr3_aa: CASSPGQLSYEQYF
j_call: TRBJ2-7
d_call: TRBD1
clone_size: NA
v_call: TRBV18

cdr3_nt: TGCGCCAGCAGCGCAGGCTTTGGGCGGGTAGACTACGAGCAGTACTTC
cdr3_aa: CASSAGFGRVDYEQYF
j_call: TRBJ2-7
d_call: NA
clone_size: NA
v_call: TRBV5-1

cdr3_nt: TGTGCCAGCACCTCAGGGGTGAGGCCTTTGAAGGACACTGAAGCTTTCTTT
cdr3_aa: CASTSGVRPLKDTEAFF
j_call: TRBJ1-1
d_call: NA
clone_size: NA
v_call: TRBV28

cdr3_nt: TGTGCCAGTAGTATAGGCCACACAGGGAGCAATCAGCCCCAGCATTTT
cdr3_aa: CASSIGHTGSNQPQHF
j_call: TRBJ1-5
d_call: NA
clone_size: NA
v_call: TRBV19

cdr3_nt: TGCAGCGTTGGGCAGGGCGGAGATACGCAGTATTTT
cdr3_aa: CSVGQGGDTQYF
j_call: TRBJ2-3
d_call: NA
clone_size: NA
v_call: TRBV29-1

cdr3_nt: TGTGCCAACGCCCCCCAGGGGGCCTACGAGCAGTACTTC
cdr3_aa: CANAPQGAYEQYF
j_call: TRBJ2-7
d_call: TRBD1
clone_size: NA
v_call: TRBV2

cdr3_nt: TGTGCCAGCAGTCCCCGGCGGTGGAACACTGAAGCTTTCTTT
cdr3_aa: CASSPRRWNTEAFF
j_call: TRBJ1-1
d_call: NA
clone_size: NA
v_call: TRBV6-2/TRBV6-3

cdr3_nt: TGTGCCAGCTCACCACCTCGGGGGGTCCCAACGGAGACCCAGTACTTC
cdr3_aa: CASSPPRGVPTETQYF
j_call: TRBJ2-5
d_call: TRBD2
clone_size: NA
v_call: TRBV18

cdr3_nt: TGTGCCTGGAGCGGGGGGGTGCGTCGACAGCAGTACTTC
cdr3_aa: CAWSGGVRRQQYF
j_call: TRBJ2-7
d_call: TRBD2
clone_size: NA
v_call: TRBV30